This TCR beta chain was recovered during a study of patients and donors after allogeneic stem cell transplantation. The CDR3 has 13 amino acids. The germline gives CDR1 LNHDA, CDR2 SQIVND (reference sequence). V was clipped by 6 bases and J by 0 bases, with 8 bases between them. MiXCR, run by TCRdb on the RT-PCR reads, gives a single entry per CDR3 protein. The sample comprises about 90,000 distinct CDR3 sequences, 40% to 60% of which are singletons, and 61% rests with the top ten. This receptor was taken from a human donor who was either an allogeneic HSCT recipient or a stem cell or donor lymphocyte infusion donor (not recorded which). It is not recorded whose cells these are; they may come from a transplant donor. Specimen: blood, either unsorted or a sorted T cell fraction (not recorded which). The chain combines TRBV19 with TRBJ1-1; D not certain. CDR3: CASRDNMNTEAFF. DNA for the CDR3: TGTGCCAGTAGAGACAACATGAACACTGAAGCTTTCTTT.